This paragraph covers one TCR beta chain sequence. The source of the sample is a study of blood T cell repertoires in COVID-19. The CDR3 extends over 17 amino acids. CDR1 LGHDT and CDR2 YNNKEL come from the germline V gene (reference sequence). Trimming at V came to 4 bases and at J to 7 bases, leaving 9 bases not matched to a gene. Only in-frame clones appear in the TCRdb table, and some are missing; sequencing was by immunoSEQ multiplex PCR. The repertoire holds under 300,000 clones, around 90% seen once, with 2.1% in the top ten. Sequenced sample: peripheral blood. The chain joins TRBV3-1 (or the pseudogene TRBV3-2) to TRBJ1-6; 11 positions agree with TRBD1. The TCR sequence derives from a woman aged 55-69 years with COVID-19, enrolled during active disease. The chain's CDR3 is CASSPFPGQGDNSPLHF. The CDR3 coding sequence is TGTGCCAGCAGCCCTTTCCCGGGACAGGGGGACAATTCACCCCTCCACTTT.